These T cell receptor beta chains were read from a single sample in a study of T cells in Graves' hyperthyroidism and ophthalmopathy. TCRdb fed the multiplex PCR reads into MiXCR, producing one record per CDR3 protein. The repertoire holds approximately 360,000 distinct CDR3 sequences, with approximately 14% as singletons. What was sequenced was blood. These receptors were collected from a woman aged 18-29 years with Graves' hyperthyroidism that later progressed to Graves' ophthalmopathy. CDR3s include the opening cysteine and the closing phenylalanine or tryptophan. The order of the fields is J gene, D gene, V gene, clone size, CDR3 protein, CDR3 DNA. The D gene is left open where the match is weak. Rows may omit the clone size; those that give it use once, few, many or a size class.

TRBJ1-5 . TRBV2 many CASSEMSGDQPQHF TGTGCCAGCAGTGAGATGTCAGGGGATCAGCCCCAGCATTTT
TRBJ2-1 TRBD2 TRBV4-1 . CASSLYRGDNEQFF TGCGCCAGCAGCCTCTATCGGGGGGACAATGAGCAGTTCTTC
TRBJ2-1 . TRBV9 . CASSGGSRGGNEQFF TGTGCCAGCAGCGGAGGGAGCCGGGGCGGCAATGAGCAGTTCTTC
TRBJ1-2 . TRBV20-1 many CSARDQSGGSGYTF TGCAGTGCTAGAGATCAATCGGGGGGCAGTGGCTACACCTTC
TRBJ2-5 TRBD1 TRBV20-1 . CSMQGAQETQYF TGCAGTATGCAGGGGGCACAAGAGACCCAGTACTTC
TRBJ2-7 . TRBV2 many CASSVGARTDEQYF TGTGCCAGCAGTGTCGGGGCCCGAACTGACGAGCAGTACTTC
TRBJ2-2 . TRBV2 many CATPGLRPYKGNTGELFF TGTGCCACCCCGGGGTTAAGGCCCTATAAGGGGAACACCGGGGAGCTGTTTTTT
TRBJ2-7 . TRBV7-2 many CASSPGPKEGEQYF TGTGCCAGCAGCCCAGGACCCAAGGAGGGGGAGCAGTACTTC
TRBJ1-1 . TRBV12-3/TRBV12-4 many CASSLGHRNTEAFF TGTGCCAGCAGTTTAGGGCATCGGAACACTGAAGCTTTCTTT
TRBJ2-7 TRBD1 TRBV2 many CASSDLGTGISEQYF TGTGCCAGCAGTGATTTGGGGACAGGGATCTCCGAGCAGTACTTC
TRBJ1-2 . TRBV28 few CASFGSPSGGYTF TGTGCCAGCTTCGGGAGCCCCTCGGGTGGCTACACCTTC
TRBJ2-7 . TRBV2 many CASRPQASYEQYF TGTGCCAGCAGACCACAGGCCTCCTACGAGCAGTACTTC
TRBJ2-3 TRBD2 TRBV7-2 . CASSALGLVADTQYF TGTGCCAGCAGCGCCTTGGGACTAGTGGCAGATACGCAGTATTTT
TRBJ2-1 TRBD2 TRBV20-1 . CSARPPGLAVPNEQFF TGCAGTGCTAGACCCCCGGGACTAGCGGTACCAAATGAGCAGTTCTTC
TRBJ1-2 TRBD1 TRBV10-3 many CATRGQGATNYGYTF TGTGCCACTAGAGGACAGGGGGCTACTAACTATGGCTACACCTTC
TRBJ2-2 . TRBV28 many CASSKGGNTGELFF TGTGCCAGCAGTAAAGGGGGGAACACCGGGGAGCTGTTTTTT
TRBJ2-1 TRBD2 TRBV6-5 many CASSYVGLAGPNEQFF TGTGCCAGCAGTTACGTCGGACTAGCGGGCCCAAATGAGCAGTTCTTC
TRBJ2-5 . TRBV19 once CASKSSRETQYF TGTGCCAGTAAGAGTAGCAGAGAGACCCAGTACTTC
TRBJ1-5 TRBD1 TRBV18 . CASSAGQGDQPQHF TGTGCCAGCTCAGCGGGACAGGGCGATCAGCCCCAGCATTTT
TRBJ2-7 . TRBV5-1 many CASGDSVTSYEQYF TGCGCCAGCGGTGATAGCGTAACCTCCTACGAGCAGTACTTC
TRBJ1-5 . TRBV28 many CASRLAGSMNQPQHF TGTGCCAGCAGATTGGCAGGGAGTATGAATCAGCCCCAGCATTTT
TRBJ1-2 TRBD1 TRBV28 . CASSPSIGTGVFNGYTF TGTGCCAGCAGTCCCAGCATAGGGACAGGGGTTTTTAATGGCTACACCTTC